This T cell receptor (beta chain) is from a study of T cells in Graves' hyperthyroidism and ophthalmopathy. To note about this clonotype: Its target is not known.

RNA transcripts provided the source from which TCR beta CDR3 regions were amplified. During a first-round RT-PCR of the TCR CDR3, the HTBI primer set was used. Each CDR3 protein gets one entry after TCRdb re-called the multiplex PCR reads with MiXCR. The sample shows over 700,000 distinct CDR3 sequences, around 40% of them seen only once. Stable disease denoted Graves' hyperthyroidism without ophthalmopathy progression within 18 months. Fresh peripheral blood, more than 8 ml of it, supplied the PBMCs. Regarding the study as a whole: The blood repertoire included most of the expanded thyroid clonotypes above 0.001.

What was sequenced was blood. The sequence derives from a woman between 35 and 50 years old with Graves' hyperthyroidism.

CDR3 DNA: TGTGCCAGCACTGGAGGGTTGGCGAAAAATGAAAAACTGTTTTTT. This sequence encodes CASTGGLAKNEKLFF. The chain links TRBV6-2 or TRBV6-3 to TRBJ1-4; D gene ambiguous. V was trimmed by 7 bases and J by 5 bases, leaving 17 bases between them. In germline, CDR1 is MNHEY, CDR2 SVGEGT. This CDR3 is built from 15 residues.